A selection of T cell receptor beta chains follows, all from one sample in a study of OX40 agonist ivuxolimab in advanced cancers. This table comes from immunoSEQ multiplex PCR, and its TCRdb copy is limited to in-frame clones, with some not included. The sample shows tens of thousands of clones, about 87% of them seen only once. The sample consisted of CD4+ or CD8+ T cells sorted from blood, taken in a trial of the OX40 agonist ivuxolimab. The receptor set was obtained from an adult with an advanced solid tumor such as melanoma, head and neck, liver or kidney cancer. The CDR3 runs from the conserved cysteine through the conserved F or W. The order of the fields is D gene, clone size, V gene, J gene, CDR3 protein, CDR3 DNA. The D gene is left open where the match is weak. For some rows the clone size is stated as once, few or many, or as a class when expanded; others skip it.

D: TRBD2
size: -
V: TRBV6-1
J: TRBJ2-5
CDR3: CASSTSGRETQYF
DNA: TGTGCCAGCAGTACTAGCGGGAGGGAGACCCAGTACTTC

D: TRBD2
size: -
V: TRBV7-9
J: TRBJ2-6
CDR3: CASSRPSGTSGANVLTF
DNA: TGTGCCAGCAGCCGACCCAGCGGGACCTCTGGGGCCAACGTCCTGACTTTC

D: -
size: once
V: TRBV12-5
J: TRBJ2-5
CDR3: CASLRDGETQYF
DNA: TGTGCTAGCCTCCGGGACGGGGAGACCCAGTACTTC

D: TRBD1
size: -
V: TRBV5-5
J: TRBJ1-5
CDR3: CASSLQGIGQPQHF
DNA: TGTGCCAGCAGCCTACAGGGGATCGGTCAGCCCCAGCATTTT

D: -
size: -
V: TRBV6-1
J: TRBJ1-5
CDR3: CASSRDGLSNQPQHF
DNA: TGTGCCAGCAGCAGGGACGGGCTTAGCAATCAGCCCCAGCATTTT

D: TRBD2
size: -
V: TRBV29-1
J: TRBJ2-2
CDR3: CSVSFLTSGSLNTGELFF
DNA: TGCAGCGTTTCATTTCTTACTAGCGGGAGTTTGAACACCGGGGAGCTGTTTTTT

D: TRBD1
size: -
V: TRBV2
J: TRBJ1-2
CDR3: CASDFLIGQRGLGYTF
DNA: TGTGCCAGCGACTTCTTAATTGGACAGAGGGGGCTTGGCTACACCTTC

D: -
size: -
V: TRBV30
J: TRBJ2-6
CDR3: CAWSMFSGAGANVLTF
DNA: TGTGCCTGGAGTATGTTTTCGGGGGCTGGGGCCAACGTCCTGACTTTC

D: TRBD2
size: -
V: TRBV4-3
J: TRBJ2-3
CDR3: CASSQVLTAGGGDTQYF
DNA: TGCGCCAGCAGCCAAGTCTTAACAGCGGGAGGGGGAGATACGCAGTATTTT

D: -
size: -
V: TRBV18
J: TRBJ2-1
CDR3: CASSKVGKNNEQFF
DNA: TGTGCCAGCTCAAAGGTCGGAAAGAACAATGAGCAGTTCTTC

D: -
size: -
V: TRBV25-1
J: TRBJ2-2
CDR3: CASSELTGPNTGELFF
DNA: TGTGCCAGCAGTGAATTAACAGGGCCCAACACCGGGGAGCTGTTTTTT

D: -
size: -
V: TRBV5-1
J: TRBJ1-1
CDR3: CASSTYGGVMNTEAFF
DNA: TGCGCCAGCAGCACATACGGCGGCGTGATGAACACTGAAGCTTTCTTT